The 28 T cell receptor beta chains given below trace back to one sample, sequenced in a study of blood T cell repertoires in COVID-19. Libraries were prepared by immunoSEQ multiplex PCR; TCRdb keeps only in-frame clonotypes and omits some of them. The table shows 40,000 to 55,000 clones, with 89% occurring only once. The sequenced material came from peripheral blood. Receptors were obtained from a man aged 65-85 years with active COVID-19.

This clone was counted once. CDR3 region: CASSPLFQAYTIYF. As DNA, the CDR3 is TGTGCCAGCAGCCCGCTCTTTCAGGCATACACCATATATTTT. The gene calls are TRBV11-2 and TRBJ1-3, with no clear D. Trimming took 5 bases from V and 8 from J, leaving 16 bases between them. Germline CDR1 SGHAT, CDR2 FQNNGV. The CDR3 length is 14 residues.

V is TRBV6-5 and J is TRBJ2-7; D is undetermined. Trimming pared 2 bases from V and 6 bases from J, leaving 5 bases between. CDR3 length equals 11 residues. Germline CDR1 MNHEY, CDR2 SVGAGI. CDR3 sequence (DNA): TGTGCCAGCAGTTACCCTCGCGAGCAGTACTTC. Its translation is CASSYPREQYF.

This chain uses TRBV5-1 with TRBJ2-1; 7 bases align to TRBD2. The V and J ends lost 0 bases and 10 bases, in that order; junction bases with no gene match: 7. The germline V gene encodes CDR1 SGHRS and CDR2 YFSETQ. CDR3 length equals 14 residues. As DNA, the CDR3 is TGCGCCAGCAGCTTGGAGGGAGGGGTTCAGGAGCAGTTCTTC. Its protein is CASSLEGGVQEQFF.

This chain uses TRBV6-5 with TRBJ2-2; TRBD1 agrees at 8 bases. This CDR3 is built from 16 residues. CDR1 and CDR2 (germline): MNHEY, SVGAGI. V lost 0 bases and J lost 3; bases outside the gene matches: 3. The CDR3 reads CASSYSPTGDTGELFF. CDR3 nucleotide sequence: TGTGCCAGCAGTTACTCTCCGACAGGGGACACCGGGGAGCTGTTTTTT.

This chain uses TRBV6-5 with TRBJ1-3; TRBD1 agrees at 8 bases. Germline V gene sequence: CDR1 MNHEY, CDR2 SVGAGI. The CDR3 extends over 14 amino acids. V was clipped by 11 bases and J by 0 bases; unmatched bases: 6. CDR3 nucleotide sequence: TGTGCCGGTCGACAGGGGATCTCTGGAAACACCATATATTTT. This gives the protein CAGRQGISGNTIYF.

The chain is built from TRBV6-5 and TRBJ1-4; D is perhaps TRBD1 (5 bases). V dropped 8 bases and J dropped 4 bases, with 17 bases sitting between them. CDR1 is MNHEY and CDR2 is SVGAGI in the germline V gene. The CDR3 spans 15 residues. For the CDR3, the DNA is TGTGCCAGCGGCCTCAAGCGACAGTTTAATGAAAAACTGTTTTTT. Its translation is CASGLKRQFNEKLFF.

V and J are TRBV19 and TRBJ1-1; D gene uncertain. Germline CDR1 reads LNHDA; CDR2 reads SQIVND (reference sequence). With 4 bases removed from V and 6 bases from J, the gap between germline ends came to 9 bases. The CDR3 contains 12 residues. The CDR3 coding sequence is TGTGCCAGTAGTAGACCGGAGCCTGAAGCTTTCTTT. Amino acid sequence: CASSRPEPEAFF.

The chain has TRBV15 and TRBJ2-4, with D perhaps TRBD1 (7 bases). The V gene's germline CDR1 is LNHNV and CDR2 YYDKDF (reference sequence). Trimming removed 0 bases from V and 0 bases from J, with 18 bases in between. The CDR3 extends over 19 amino acids. In nucleotides, the CDR3 is TGTGCCACCAGCAGAGATCGGGAGACAGGGTATCTAGCCAAAAACATTCAGTACTTC. Translated, it gives CATSRDRETGYLAKNIQYF.

The gene calls are TRBV7-2 and TRBJ2-7; D remains unclear. Germline-derived CDR1 and CDR2 are SGHTA and FQGNSA. V was cut by 3 bases and J by 4 bases, with 7 bases left in between. This CDR3 has 12 amino acids. The CDR3 is CASSLTGYEQYF. The CDR3 DNA is TGTGCCAGCAGCTTGACTGGGTACGAGCAGTACTTC.

The chain employs TRBV5-1 and TRBJ2-3, with 7 bases identical to TRBD1. The CDR3 spans 12 residues. The V gene's germline CDR1 is SGHRS and CDR2 YFSETQ. J lost 5 bases, V lost 5 bases, and 2 bases had no gene match. CDR3 in amino acids: CASRGGGDTQYF. The CDR3 DNA follows: TGCGCCAGCAGAGGGGGCGGAGATACGCAGTATTTT.

The chain links TRBV19 to TRBJ1-1, with TRBD1 identical over 11 bases. J gave up 1 base and V 7 bases, and 8 bases lay outside the gene matches. The CDR3 runs to 16 residues. Germline V gene lookup returns CDR1 LNHDA and CDR2 SQIVND (reference sequence). The CDR3: CASKPGTGGPNTEAFF. The CDR3 coding sequence is TGTGCCAGTAAGCCCGGGACAGGGGGTCCGAACACTGAAGCTTTCTTT.

This rearrangement joins TRBV12-5 to TRBJ2-3; TRBD2 might be the D (7 bases). Germline values: CDR1 LGHNT, CDR2 FRNRAP. The CDR3 runs to 16 residues. V was pared by 5 bases and J by 6 bases, with 21 bases between. The CDR3 loop is CASGPGGGGLRDTQYF. The CDR3 DNA follows: TGTGCTAGTGGTCCCGGGGGCGGGGGCCTCCGGGATACGCAGTATTTT.

This clone occurred once. The chain combines TRBV7-9 with TRBJ1-1; TRBD1 matches at 9 bases. Germline-derived CDR1 and CDR2 are SEHNR and FQNEAQ (reference sequence). The CDR3 runs 16 residues. V was pared by 4 bases and J by 1 base, with 7 bases of the junction left unmatched. The CDR3 coding sequence is TGTGCCAGCAGCTCCCCGCCGGGACAGGGGAACACTGAAGCTTTCTTT. Protein product: CASSSPPGQGNTEAFF.

V gene TRBV11-2 combines with J gene TRBJ2-3, with 8 bases fitting TRBD2. CDR3 length: 14 residues. With 3 bases clipped from V and 9 bases from J, the junction kept 8 bases outside the gene matches. Germline CDR1 and CDR2: SGHAT and FQNNGV. In nucleotides, the CDR3 is TGTGCCAGCAGCTTCTCGCGGGGGGAGTTGACGCAGTATTTT. It codes for CASSFSRGELTQYF.

The V gene is TRBV9, the J gene TRBJ1-2; a weak D match, TRBD1 (6 bases). V lost 4 bases, J lost 0 bases, and 28 bases lay in between. This CDR3 has 20 residues. The germline CDR1 and CDR2 sequences are SGDLS and YYNGEE. The CDR3 here is CASSSPLIDDRYQANYGYTF. Here the CDR3 DNA reads TGTGCCAGCAGCTCCCCATTAATAGACGACAGGTACCAAGCTAACTATGGCTACACCTTC.

This chain joins TRBV3-1 (or the pseudogene TRBV3-2) and TRBJ2-7; no reliable D call. In germline, CDR1 is LGHDT, CDR2 YNNKEL (reference sequence). The CDR3 length is 11 residues. V gave up 5 bases and J gave up 4 bases, with 6 bases separating them. This CDR3 reads CASSKTYEQYF. The CDR3 DNA sequence: TGTGCCAGCAGCAAAACTTACGAGCAGTACTTC.

The V and J genes are TRBV11-2 and TRBJ1-1; 11 bases align to TRBD1. Looked up from germline, CDR1 is SGHAT and CDR2 is FQNNGV. The CDR3 contains 17 residues. V was clipped by 4 bases and J by 4 bases; unmatched bases: 11. The CDR3 bases are TGTGCCAGCAGCTCGAAAACGCCGGGACAGGGGGGCACTGAAGCTTTCTTT. Its translation: CASSSKTPGQGGTEAFF.

V and J are TRBV3-1 (or the pseudogene TRBV3-2) and TRBJ2-3; perhaps TRBD2 as D (5 bases). Per germline, CDR1 LGHDT and CDR2 YNNKEL (reference sequence). The CDR3 has 15 residues. V was pared by 1 base and J by 2 bases, with 10 bases between. CDR3 amino acids: CASSQGGGLTDTQYF. The CDR3, as DNA: TGTGCCAGCAGCCAAGGTGGAGGACTCACAGATACGCAGTATTTT.

The rearrangement links TRBV19 to TRBJ1-3, with D uncertain. Trimming left V 7 bases short and J 11 bases short, with 18 bases between. In germline, CDR1 is LNHDA, CDR2 SQIVND (reference sequence). This CDR3 is built from 13 residues. DNA for the CDR3: TGTGCCAGTACCGACGGATGGACTCGAGCCATATATTTT. Amino acids: CASTDGWTRAIYF.

This rearrangement joins TRBV6-2 or TRBV6-3 to TRBJ2-7, with 7 bases matching TRBD1. The CDR3 is made up of 15 amino acids. V shed 5 bases and J 3 bases; nucleotides not matched to a gene: 10. Germline V gene lookup returns CDR1 MNHEY and CDR2 SVGEGT. CDR3 in DNA: TGTGCCAGCAGTCCAGCCGGGACAGATTTCTACGAGCAGTACTTC. This translates into CASSPAGTDFYEQYF.

This chain links TRBV18 with TRBJ1-1; D is unresolved. The V end was cut by 2 bases, the J end by 4 bases, with 14 bases between. The CDR3 spans 15 residues. The germline CDR1 and CDR2 sequences are KGHSH and LQKENI. CDR3 protein: CASSPRASGATEAFF. For the CDR3, the DNA is TGTGCCAGCTCACCAAGGGCGAGCGGTGCCACTGAAGCTTTCTTT.

The J gene is TRBJ1-4, the V gene TRBV7-9; the D gene is possibly TRBD1 (5 bases). The CDR3 runs 18 residues. V shed 4 bases and J shed 0 bases, with 18 bases lying between them. Per germline, CDR1 SEHNR and CDR2 FQNEAQ (reference sequence). The CDR3 sequence: CASSSQQGPPATNEKLFF. DNA for the CDR3: TGTGCCAGCAGCTCACAGCAGGGTCCCCCCGCAACTAATGAAAAACTGTTTTTT.

The CDR3 region has the DNA TGTGCCAGCAGTACCGGGACAGGGGGTGTGGTAGAAGCTTTCTTT. As protein: CASSTGTGGVVEAFF. The V call is TRBV5-8, the J call TRBJ1-1; 11 bases line up with TRBD1. The CDR3 runs 15 residues. V was pared by 5 bases and J by 8 bases, with 11 bases of the junction left unmatched. Germline V CDR1 and CDR2: SGHTS, YDEGEE. The whole variable domain, remainder taken from reference TRBV5-8 and TRBJ1-1, is EAGVTQSPTHLIKTRGQQATLRCSPISGHTSVYWYQQALGLGLQFLLWYDEGEERNRGNFPPRFSGRQFPNYSSELNVNALELEDSALYLCASSTGTGGVVEAFFGQGTRLTVV.

The V gene is TRBV3-1 (or the pseudogene TRBV3-2), the J gene TRBJ2-2, with TRBD2 matching 8 bases. V dropped 4 bases and J dropped 5; count of bases not matched to a gene: 12. Germline V CDR1 and CDR2: LGHDT, YNNKEL (reference sequence). The CDR3 length is 17 residues. This CDR3 is CASSPSSGGMGTGELFF. In DNA form, the CDR3 reads TGTGCCAGCAGCCCTTCCAGCGGGGGAATGGGTACCGGGGAGCTGTTTTTT.

To note about this clone: Germline and junction disagree at one end, which may indicate a read error. The chain recombines TRBV20-1 with TRBJ1-2; a possible D gene is TRBD1 (5 bases). The CDR3 runs to 9 residues. CDR1 and CDR2 (germline): DFQATT, SNEGSKA (reference sequence). The CDR3 DNA is TGCAGTGCTAGAGGAAACAGGCTCTTC. Translated: CSARGNRLF.

V is TRBV3-1 (or the pseudogene TRBV3-2) and J is TRBJ2-3; 10 bases align to TRBD2. This CDR3 spans 14 amino acids. J was trimmed by 5 bases and V by 2 bases; bases with no gene match: 1. The germline gives CDR1 LGHDT, CDR2 YNNKEL (reference sequence). The CDR3 region is CASSQSGGGDTQYF. DNA for the CDR3: TGTGCCAGCAGCCAAAGCGGGGGGGGAGATACGCAGTATTTT.

The chain carries TRBV7-2 and TRBJ1-5, with a weak D call TRBD1 (5 bases). The V and J ends lost 1 base and 7 bases respectively, with 17 bases between them. This CDR3 is built from 16 residues. Germline loops: CDR1 SGHTA, CDR2 FQGNSA. CDR3 in amino acids: CASSLDPAGFGQPQHF. As DNA, the CDR3 is TGTGCCAGCAGCTTAGACCCGGCAGGGTTCGGGCAGCCCCAGCATTTT.

In its sample, this clone was seen once. The chain employs TRBV11-2 and TRBJ2-1; TRBD2 is a possible D gene (6 bases). There are 16 residues in the CDR3. CDR1 is SGHAT, CDR2 FQNNGV, per germline. Trimming stripped 2 bases from V and 2 bases from J, with 13 bases between. In DNA, the CDR3 is TGTGCCAGCAGCTTACTGTCCGGGACTCCCTACAATGAGCAGTTCTTC. Residues: CASSLLSGTPYNEQFF.